This T cell receptor beta chain comes out of a study of cytomegalovirus exposure and HLA in healthy donors. Whole-study results and caveats: Cytomegalovirus-associated TCR beta chains were listed, numbering more than 150. For cytomegalovirus status, the classifier reportedly gave diagnoses with high specificity and sensitivity.

Profiled with immunoSEQ multiplex PCR; TCRdb holds only in-frame clones, not every one. The top ten clones hold 2.7% of a sample with some 170,000 clones, approximately 86% of them seen once. On this clone: Its antigen is not known.

The CDR3 contains 15 residues. The junction had 7 bases not matched to a gene; V was cut back by 2 bases and J by 4 bases. The germline V gene encodes CDR1 KGHSH and CDR2 LQKENI. The donors were in the approximately 110-subject validation cohort; that cohort was separate from the roughly 700-subject first cohort. The chain links TRBV18 to TRBJ1-1; the match to TRBD1 covers 7 bases. The specimen sequenced was PBMCs. This TCR was sampled from a man aged 18 to 30 in good health and CMV-seropositive. The CDR3 DNA sequence: TGTGCCAGCTCACCAGGACAGGACAGTCCCACTGAAGCTTTCTTT. This encodes CASSPGQDSPTEAFF.